Shown below are 9 T cell receptor beta chains from a single sample sequenced in a study of cytomegalovirus exposure and HLA in healthy donors. The PCR contained 60 Vbeta and 13 Jbeta primers. Method: immunoSEQ multiplex PCR; TCRdb's copy keeps in-frame clones and lacks some. The sample yields about 78,000 clones, 70% to 85% seen once. Specimen: PBMCs. The receptor set was obtained from a woman between 50 and 59 years old in good health and CMV-seronegative.

This clone came up once. The chain recombines TRBV7-2 with TRBJ1-5; perhaps TRBD1 as D (5 bases). The germline V gene encodes CDR1 SGHTA and CDR2 FQGNSA. Trimming cost V 5 bases and J 7 bases, with 15 bases left between them. This CDR3 contains 14 residues. The CDR3 reads CASSQGGDRQPQHF. DNA for the CDR3: TGTGCCAGCAGCCAAGGAGGGGATCGGCAGCCCCAGCATTTT.

The chain uses TRBV30 and TRBJ1-1; 7 bases line up with TRBD1. The CDR3 has 14 residues. Germline CDR1 and CDR2: GTSNPN and SVGIG (reference sequence). After removal of 6 bases from V and 0 bases from J, the junction contained 7 bases not matched to a gene. This CDR3 reads CACRRTGVNTEAFF. The DNA of the CDR3 is TGTGCCTGTCGTAGGACAGGAGTGAACACTGAAGCTTTCTTT.

The V gene is TRBV7-8, the J gene TRBJ1-4; D remains unclear. Germline V gene lookup returns CDR1 SGHVS and CDR2 FQNEAQ. This CDR3 spans 14 amino acids. Trimming shortened V by 5 bases and J by 8 bases, and 15 bases separated the two germline ends. The CDR3 DNA reads TGTGCCAGCAGCACAGACCGGATTCGAGAAAAACTGTTTTTT. It specifies CASSTDRIREKLFF. The full variable domain, completed using reference TRBV7-8 and TRBJ1-4, is GAGVSQSPRYKVAKRGQDVALRCDPISGHVSLFWYQQALGQGPEFLTYFQNEAQLDKSGLPSDRFFAERPEGSVSTLKIQRTQQEDSAVYLCASSTDRIREKLFFGSGTQLSVL.

This chain connects TRBV2 to TRBJ2-5; TRBD2 matches at 9 bases. Germline V gives CDR1 SNHLY, CDR2 FYNNEI. The CDR3 is 14 residues long. J lost 2 bases, V lost 5 bases, and 3 bases had no gene match. CDR3 sequence reads: CASSLTSGQETQYF. CDR3 nucleotide sequence: TGTGCCAGCAGTCTGACTAGCGGACAAGAGACCCAGTACTTC.

The V gene is TRBV7-2, the J gene TRBJ2-2, with D perhaps TRBD2 (5 bases). Germline CDR1 is SGHTA and CDR2 is FQGNSA. The germline V and J ends were trimmed by 5 bases and 4 bases, with 14 bases remaining between them. This CDR3 spans 15 amino acids. The CDR3 here is CASSLAHGITGELFF. The CDR3 DNA is TGTGCCAGCAGCCTCGCCCACGGGATCACCGGGGAGCTGTTTTTT.

The V and J genes are TRBV5-1 and TRBJ1-5, with TRBD1 matching 7 bases. This CDR3 has 14 residues. V lost 4 bases, J lost 3 bases, and 4 bases stayed unmatched. From germline, CDR1 is SGHRS and CDR2 YFSETQ. The CDR3 protein is CASSPGGPNQPQHF. The CDR3 DNA follows: TGCGCCAGCAGCCCAGGGGGACCCAATCAGCCCCAGCATTTT.

This rearrangement joins TRBV7-9 to TRBJ2-3; unclear D gene. Trimming stripped 3 bases from V and 6 bases from J, with 4 bases between. Germline loops: CDR1 SEHNR, CDR2 FQNEAQ (reference sequence). CDR3 size: 11 residues. The CDR3 region is CASSFSDTQYF. Written as DNA, the CDR3 is TGTGCCAGCAGCTTCTCTGATACGCAGTATTTT. Looking up the rest from reference TRBV7-9 and TRBJ2-3 gives the full variable domain: DTGVSQNPRHKITKRGQNVTFRCDPISEHNRLYWYRQTLGQGPEFLTYFQNEAQLEKSRLLSDRFSAERPKGSFSTLEIQRTEQGDSAMYLCASSFSDTQYFGPGTRLTVL.

The chain carries TRBV19 and TRBJ1-1, with D unresolved. CDR3 size: 14 residues. CDR1 and CDR2 (germline): LNHDA, SQIVND (reference sequence). Trimming shortened V by 5 bases and J by 0 bases, and 10 bases separated the two germline ends. DNA of the CDR3: TGTGCCAGTAGTGATGGCCCTTTGAACACTGAAGCTTTCTTT. Translated: CASSDGPLNTEAFF.

This sequence joins TRBV16 and TRBJ1-1, with D possibly matching TRBD1 (6 bases). Germline lookup yields CDR1 KGHSY and CDR2 FQNENV. This CDR3 has 15 residues. Trimming took off 1 base at V and 3 bases at J, with 12 bases between the two ends. As DNA, the CDR3 is TGTGCCAGCAGCCAATTGGGAGGGGGGTACACTGAAGCTTTCTTT. Translation gives CASSQLGGGYTEAFF.